The clone carrying this T cell receptor (beta chain) was counted only a few times. Its antigen is unknown. The junction differs from germline at one of its ends, possibly a read error. Using immunoSEQ multiplex PCR, the repertoire was profiled, and TCRdb retains in-frame clones only, with some absent. This table holds 55,000 to 80,000 clones, 70% to 80% found once. These data originate in a study of siplizumab effects on memory and regulatory T cells. Notes on the study in general: Many proliferating CD4+ or CD8+ clones remained unclassified. Roughly 80-97% of them could not be assigned either a naive or a memory phenotype. Researchers could map only a minor fraction of alloreactive clones to unstimulated subsets. Naive T cells looked more diverse than memory cells and looked like major alloresponse contributors.

This CDR3 spans 15 amino acids. CDR1 is MDHEN and CDR2 is SYDVKM in the germline V gene. The sequenced sample was memory CD4+ T cells sorted from blood. This rearrangement joins TRBV28 to TRBJ2-7; 9 bases map to TRBD1. This TCR was sampled from a human donor in good health. The CDR3: CASSPRDRALYGQYF. The CDR3 bases are TGTGCCAGCAGCCCCCGGGACAGGGCCCTCTACGGGCAGTACTTC.